A single sample is the source of the 25 T cell receptor beta chains below, sequenced in a study. MiXCR, applied by TCRdb to the RT-PCR reads, yields one record per CDR3 protein. Counted here are 650,000 to 800,000 distinct CDR3 sequences, 14% occurring once; the ten biggest clones make up about 3.9%. The specimen was memory CD4+ T cells from blood. These receptors came from a female donor in good health, serving as a healthy control.

This clonotype was seen many times. The rearrangement uses TRBV7-2 and TRBJ2-7; 12 bases map to TRBD1. In germline, CDR1 is SGHTA, CDR2 FQGNSA. The CDR3 covers 13 residues. The trim removed 4 bases at V and 9 bases at J, leaving 4 bases unmatched. For the CDR3, the DNA is TGTGCCAGCAGCTCCGGGACAGGGGGCATGCAGTACTTC. This codes for CASSSGTGGMQYF.

V gene TRBV5-4 combines with J gene TRBJ2-1; 8 bases map to TRBD2. Germline values: CDR1 SGHNT, CDR2 YYREEE (reference sequence). J lost 7 bases, V lost 4 bases, and 13 bases had no gene match. This CDR3 contains 16 residues. The CDR3 nucleotides are TGTGCCAGCAGCACCGGGGCCAGCGGGAGTGGTAATGAGCAGTTCTTC. Translated: CASSTGASGSGNEQFF. Full variable domain (remainder filled in from reference TRBV5-4 and TRBJ2-1): ETGVTQSPTHLIKTRGQQVTLRCSSQSGHNTVSWYQQALGQGPQFIFQYYREEENGRGNFPPRFSGLQFPNYSSELNVNALELDDSALYLCASSTGASGSGNEQFFGPGTRLTVL.

V and J are TRBV7-2 and TRBJ2-1, with TRBD2 identical over 13 bases. The CDR3 is made up of 17 amino acids. The germline CDR1 and CDR2 sequences are SGHTA and FQGNSA. The V gene end was trimmed by 5 bases and the J gene end by 4 bases; junction bases not matched to a gene: 8. The CDR3: CASSRLAGGSRYNEQFF. CDR3 in DNA: TGTGCCAGCAGCCGACTAGCGGGGGGCTCAAGATACAATGAGCAGTTCTTC.

This clonotype was detected only a few times. This chain joins TRBV5-6 and TRBJ1-5; D may be TRBD1 (5 bases). CDR1 is SGHDT, CDR2 YYEEEE, per germline. Trimming took 3 bases from V and 1 from J, leaving 14 bases between them. This CDR3 spans 16 amino acids. The CDR3 reads CASSSGGTVSNQPQHF. In nucleotides, the CDR3 is TGTGCCAGCAGCTCGGGAGGGACTGTCAGCAATCAGCCCCAGCATTTT.

The V gene is TRBV3-1, the J gene TRBJ2-7; D gene unclear. V lost 0 bases and J lost 9, with 9 bases in between. Germline lookup yields CDR1 LGHDT and CDR2 YNNKEL (reference sequence). This CDR3 has 12 residues. The CDR3 reads CASSQEDRVQYF. The DNA for the CDR3 is TGTGCCAGCAGCCAAGAGGATAGGGTGCAGTACTTC.

This clonotype was seen at least ten times. The chain joins TRBV15 to TRBJ1-5; D not resolved. V dropped 1 base and J dropped 6 bases, with 7 bases sitting between them. Per germline, CDR1 LNHNV and CDR2 YYDKDF (reference sequence). This CDR3 is 13 amino acids long. The CDR3 DNA reads as TGTGCCACCAGCAGAGGGTGGATTCAGCCCCAGCATTTT. Translating gives CATSRGWIQPQHF.

The chain is built from TRBV5-1 and TRBJ2-1; weak D call: TRBD1 (6 bases). CDR3 length equals 15 residues. Germline CDR1 and CDR2: SGHRS and YFSETQ. Trimming left V 3 bases short and J 6 bases short, with 16 bases between. CDR3 protein: CASSSTTGFGNEQFF. CDR3 DNA: TGCGCCAGCAGCTCCACAACAGGGTTCGGCAATGAGCAGTTCTTC.

V gene TRBV15 combines with J gene TRBJ2-1, with D maybe TRBD1 (6 bases). V was trimmed by 0 bases and J by 5 bases, leaving 11 bases between them. This CDR3 contains 15 residues. Germline CDR1 LNHNV, CDR2 YYDKDF (reference sequence). The CDR3: CATSREQGSHNEQFF. The CDR3 bases are TGTGCCACCAGCAGAGAACAGGGATCACACAATGAGCAGTTCTTC.

The V gene is TRBV7-2, the J gene TRBJ2-1; 7 positions match TRBD2. Germline V gives CDR1 SGHTA, CDR2 FQGNSA. The CDR3 consists of 18 residues. Trimming removed 0 bases from V and 0 bases from J; junction bases left unmatched: 8. CDR3 in amino acids: CASSLARTRDSSYNEQFF. CDR3 coding DNA: TGTGCCAGCAGCTTAGCAAGGACTAGGGATAGCTCCTACAATGAGCAGTTCTTC.

This clonotype was counted ten times or more. CDR3 bases: TGTGCCAGCAGTCCCACCGGGATCACAGATACGCAGTATTTT. Its translation: CASSPTGITDTQYF. The rearrangement uses TRBV12-3 or TRBV12-4 and TRBJ2-3; D may be TRBD2 (5 bases). The CDR3 is 14 residues long. Between the trimmed V and J ends, which lost 5 bases and 2 bases, there was a span of 11 bases.

The chain joins TRBV20-1 to TRBJ1-5; perhaps TRBD1 as D (5 bases). Trimming removed 6 bases at V and 2 bases at J, with 17 bases between. CDR1 DFQATT and CDR2 SNEGSKA come from the germline V gene (reference sequence). The CDR3 contains 15 residues. Written as DNA, the CDR3 is TGCAGTGCCCCCACTGCGGGGGGAGGCAATCAGCCCCAGCATTTT. Its translation is CSAPTAGGGNQPQHF.

The chain combines TRBV3-1 with TRBJ2-1, with D tentatively TRBD1 or TRBD2 (5 bases each). The germline gives CDR1 LGHDT, CDR2 YNNKEL (reference sequence). There are 15 residues in the CDR3. V was cut by 5 bases and J by 6 bases, with 17 bases left in between. The CDR3 DNA reads TGTGCCAGCAGCTCCCCCGGGGTTGGGGGCAATGAGCAGTTCTTC. Its translation is CASSSPGVGGNEQFF.

Many counts were recorded for this clonotype. V and J are TRBV20-1 and TRBJ2-3, with D perhaps matching TRBD2 (5 bases). Between the trimmed V and J ends, which lost 6 bases and 4 bases, there was a span of 14 bases. The CDR3 has 13 amino acids. CDR1 DFQATT and CDR2 SNEGSKA come from the germline V gene (reference sequence). As DNA, the CDR3 is TGCAGTGCCCGCGGGCCTAACGCAGATACGCAGTATTTT. Protein: CSARGPNADTQYF.

This clonotype was counted between two and nine times. The CDR3, as DNA: TGTGCCACCAGTGCCCTTAGCGGGAGGACGGGGAATGAGCAGTTCTTC. It is translated as CATSALSGRTGNEQFF. V usage is TRBV24-1 and J usage is TRBJ2-1; 10 bases line up with TRBD2. This CDR3 is built from 16 residues. Germline trimming cut 5 bases from V and 7 bases from J; bases unmatched to any gene: 10. In germline, CDR1 is KGHDR, CDR2 SFDVKD.

This clonotype has only a few counts. The genes are TRBV20-1 and TRBJ1-2; 8 bases map to TRBD1. This CDR3 contains 14 residues. From germline, CDR1 is DFQATT and CDR2 SNEGSKA (reference sequence). V shed 1 base, J shed 7 bases, and the junction held 8 bases outside the gene matches. The CDR3 region has the DNA TGCAGTGCTAGAGTCCAGGGGGCAGAACGTGGCTACACCTTC. Protein product: CSARVQGAERGYTF.

This clonotype was counted only a few times. This chain joins TRBV28 and TRBJ1-2, with unresolved D. From germline, CDR1 is MDHEN and CDR2 SYDVKM. The V end lost 11 bases, the J end lost 4 bases, and 14 bases lay between the germline ends. The CDR3 runs to 12 residues. DNA of the CDR3: TGTGCCTCCGTTAGGGAGAGCTATGGCTACACCTTC. This gives the protein CASVRESYGYTF.

This clonotype was counted many times. The chain carries TRBV29-1 and TRBJ2-5; D possibly corresponds to TRBD1 (6 bases). The ends were cut back, 4 bases at V and 0 bases at J, with 9 bases in the middle. The germline CDR1 and CDR2 sequences are SQVTM and ANQGSEA. The length of the CDR3 is 13 residues. The CDR3 loop is CSVAGTYQETQYF. In DNA, the CDR3 is TGCAGCGTTGCCGGGACATACCAAGAGACCCAGTACTTC.

A note on this clonotype: This may be a read error, as it is one base from a much larger clone. The chain has TRBV7-9 and TRBJ1-1; possible D gene TRBD1, 5 bases. This CDR3 is built from 13 residues. From germline, CDR1 is SEHNR and CDR2 FQNEAQ (reference sequence). As DNA, the CDR3 is TGTGCCAGCAGCATCTCGGGGGGTACTGAAGCTTACTTT. This gives the protein CASSISGGTEAYF.

J is TRBJ2-3 and V is TRBV7-2; 9 bases line up with TRBD2. The germline gives CDR1 SGHTA, CDR2 FQGNSA. J gave up 2 bases and V 5 bases, and 8 bases lay outside the gene matches. This CDR3 has 16 residues. The DNA of the CDR3 is TGTGCCAGCAGCCTGTTAGCGGGAGAGTCCACAGATACGCAGTATTTT. It is translated as CASSLLAGESTDTQYF.

This clonotype was seen ten or more times. V gene TRBV5-1 combines with J gene TRBJ2-3; perhaps TRBD2 as D (5 bases). Between the trimmed V and J ends, which lost 2 bases and 0 bases, there was a span of 10 bases. Germline lookup yields CDR1 SGHRS and CDR2 YFSETQ. This CDR3 region has 15 residues. The CDR3 protein is CASSLKGSSTDTQYF. The CDR3 DNA reads as TGCGCCAGCAGCTTAAAAGGGAGTAGCACAGATACGCAGTATTTT.

This clonotype was seen more than once but under ten times. This chain joins TRBV12-5 and TRBJ1-1; 10 nucleotides line up with TRBD1. This CDR3 has 17 amino acids. The germline gives CDR1 LGHNT, CDR2 FRNRAP. Unmatched junction bases numbered 9, after V lost 1 base and J lost 4 bases. CDR3 loop: CASGLETGTGVGTEAFF. CDR3 nucleotide sequence: TGTGCTAGTGGTTTGGAAACCGGGACAGGGGTTGGCACTGAAGCTTTCTTT.

The V gene is TRBV20-1, the J gene TRBJ2-5, with 10 bases lining up with TRBD1. J lost 6 bases, V lost 3 bases, and 19 bases had no gene match. In germline, CDR1 is DFQATT, CDR2 SNEGSKA (reference sequence). The CDR3 totals 18 residues. The CDR3 DNA reads as TGCAGTGCTAGTCCGGGACAGGGGCCGGAGGGCCACGGAAAGACCCAGTACTTC. Translating it yields CSASPGQGPEGHGKTQYF.

This clonotype was seen only a few times. The J gene is TRBJ1-4, the V gene TRBV5-1; D is perhaps TRBD1 (5 bases). Trimming left V 4 bases short and J 5 bases short, with 12 bases between. CDR3 length: 14 residues. The germline CDR1 and CDR2 sequences are SGHRS and YFSETQ. CDR3 sequence (DNA): TGCGCCAGCAGCGGACTCGGGGCAAATGAAAAACTGTTTTTT. Its translation: CASSGLGANEKLFF.

This clonotype was recorded many times. J is TRBJ2-7 and V is TRBV7-8; D ambiguous. There are 15 residues in the CDR3. Trimming shortened V by 0 bases and J by 4 bases, and 13 bases separated the two germline ends. Germline CDR1 is SGHVS and CDR2 is FQNEAQ. DNA of the CDR3: TGTGCCAGCAGCTTAGCGCGCGGCGGAGTATACGAGCAGTACTTC. Translated, it gives CASSLARGGVYEQYF.

This clonotype occurred many times. The chain carries TRBV29-1 and TRBJ2-5; TRBD1 matches at 8 bases. There are 13 residues in the CDR3. V dropped 7 bases and J dropped 4; count of bases not matched to a gene: 8. CDR1 is SQVTM, CDR2 ANQGSEA, per germline. The CDR3 DNA reads as TGCAGCGCCCAGACAGGGGTAGCAGAGACCCAGTACTTC. This encodes CSAQTGVAETQYF.